This TCR beta chain derives from a study of monozygotic twins with inflammatory bowel disease. Regarding the study as a whole: There were differing immunosuppressive treatments, which may have added variability to patient repertoires.

Points on this clonotype: Its antigen is unidentified.

The CDR3 runs 16 residues. Germline V gene sequence: CDR1 SGDLS, CDR2 YYNGEE. Each sample had eight separate cDNA synthesis reactions. Added by template switching were UMIs that each held a 6-nucleotide sample barcode. TCRdb reprocessed the 5' RACE reads, keeping one entry per CDR3 protein, no DNA. The sample table includes about 300,000 distinct CDR3 sequences. The sample was blood. This receptor was identified in a human donor with ulcerative colitis or Crohn's disease, or a healthy co-twin of an affected twin (not recorded which). This sequence joins TRBV9 and TRBJ2-6; the D call of TRBD1 rests on TCRdb alone, since no DNA is present to check it. The CDR3 protein is CASSVDGKLGANVLTF.